This T cell receptor beta chain was sequenced during a study of blood T cells in healthy people across ages. The CDR3 is made up of 15 amino acids. Germline trimming cut 4 bases from V and 9 bases from J; bases unmatched to any gene: 8. Germline V CDR1 and CDR2: SGHRS, YFSETQ. This clonotype was picked up a small number of times. Using a J-beta primer mix together with a sample-barcoded 5' primer, a second PCR was run for about 6 to 11 cycles. TCRdb re-called the 5' RACE reads with MiXCR, one entry per CDR3 protein. The sample lists hundreds of thousands of distinct CDR3 sequences; approximately 21% were seen once.

The J gene is TRBJ1-6, the V gene TRBV5-1; 9 nucleotides align to TRBD1. The TCR sequence derives from a man between 65 and 85 years old in good health. Sequences were obtained from blood. CDR3 region: CASSRQGVEGSPLHF. In DNA form, the CDR3 reads TGCGCCAGCAGCCGACAGGGGGTTGAGGGTTCACCCCTCCACTTT.